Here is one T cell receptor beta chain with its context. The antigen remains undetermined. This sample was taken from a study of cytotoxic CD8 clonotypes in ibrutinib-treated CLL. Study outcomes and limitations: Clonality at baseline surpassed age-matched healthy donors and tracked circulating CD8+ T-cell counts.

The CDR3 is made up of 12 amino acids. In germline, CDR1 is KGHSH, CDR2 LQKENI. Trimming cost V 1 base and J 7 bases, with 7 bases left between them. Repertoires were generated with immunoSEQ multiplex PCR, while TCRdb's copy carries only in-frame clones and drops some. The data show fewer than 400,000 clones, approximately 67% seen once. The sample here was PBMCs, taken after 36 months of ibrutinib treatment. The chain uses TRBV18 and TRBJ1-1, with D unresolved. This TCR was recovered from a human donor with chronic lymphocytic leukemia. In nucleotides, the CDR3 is TGTGCCAGCTCACCACTTTGGGGTGAAGCTTTCTTT. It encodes CASSPLWGEAFF.